The 26 T cell receptor beta chains presented below share a single source sample, sequenced in a study of beta chain features in type 1 diabetes listed by TCRdb under 2018. Results and caveats for the whole study, not just this receptor: Type 1 diabetes patients showed a moderate but significant shortening of TCRB CDR3 length in all four CD4+ subsets.

To prepare the library, the immunoSEQ multiplex PCR assay was applied. The entire isolated RNA was reverse transcribed using the High Capacity cDNA Reverse Transcription Kit, and thus expressed TCRB transcripts were sequenced. TCRdb carries this immuneACCESS record with in-frame sequences only. Its versions omit some clonotypes, under half of them owing to an unresolved V gene in the studies checked, with the rest unexplained. The sample table records 640,000 or so clones; about 14% of these occur just once. Jointly, the top ten make up 0.035% to 0.045% of the sample. These TCRs are of unknown antigen specificity. Sequencing was performed on naive CD4+ T cells from blood. Reading the label with the study, this specimen's cell subset or site is: true naive CD4+ T cells. These receptors originate from a man aged 18 to 30 with type 1 diabetes.

The V gene is TRBV20-1, the J gene TRBJ2-5; D could derive from TRBD1 or TRBD2 (6 bases each). The CDR3 runs to 11 residues. Germline CDR1 and CDR2: DFQATT and SNEGSKA (reference sequence). V shed 8 bases and J shed 5 bases, with 12 bases lying between them. The CDR3 DNA sequence: TGCAGTTCGAGGGGGAGGGAGACCCAGTACTTC. Translated, it gives CSSRGRETQYF.

The chain links TRBV5-4 to TRBJ1-2; TRBD1 might be the D (5 bases). Trimming removed 0 bases at V and 0 bases at J, with 9 bases between. Germline values: CDR1 SGHNT, CDR2 YYREEE (reference sequence). The CDR3 has 15 amino acids. The CDR3 sequence: CASSLAKGPNYGYTF. The CDR3 coding sequence is TGTGCCAGCAGCTTGGCCAAGGGACCTAACTATGGCTACACCTTC.

The chain uses TRBV10-3 and TRBJ1-1, with no clear D. Germline V CDR1 and CDR2: ENHRY, SYGVKD. CDR3 length: 15 residues. Trimming removed 2 bases at V and 5 bases at J, with 15 bases between. In DNA form, the CDR3 reads TGTGCCATCAGTGAGCCCGAGAAGTCGGGGACTGAAGCTTTCTTT. Its protein is CAISEPEKSGTEAFF.

The table lists this clone with a few counts. CDR3 residues: CASSEFAPGTGELFF. The CDR3 DNA reads TGTGCCAGCAGTGAATTTGCCCCGGGCACCGGGGAGCTGTTTTTT. The chain employs TRBV2 and TRBJ2-2; D is unresolved. There are 15 residues in the CDR3. With 2 bases removed from V and 4 bases from J, the gap between germline ends came to 11 bases. In germline, CDR1 is SNHLY, CDR2 FYNNEI. Supplemented by reference TRBV2 and TRBJ2-2, the full variable domain reads EPEVTQTPSHQVTQMGQEVILRCVPISNHLYFYWYRQILGQKVEFLVSFYNNEISEKSEIFDDQFSVERPDGSNFTLKIRSTKLEDSAMYFCASSEFAPGTGELFFGEGSRLTVL.

This clone was picked up a small number of times. The chain employs TRBV5-6 and TRBJ1-2; no clear D. V lost 0 bases, J lost 4 bases, and 7 bases lay in between. This CDR3 region has 13 residues. CDR1 and CDR2 (germline): SGHDT, YYEEEE. The CDR3 nucleotides are TGTGCCAGCAGCTTGGCGAAGGGCTATGGCTACACCTTC. Its translation: CASSLAKGYGYTF. The full variable domain, completed using reference TRBV5-6 and TRBJ1-2, is DAGVTQSPTHLIKTRGQQVTLRCSPKSGHDTVSWYQQALGQGPQFIFQYYEEEERQRGNFPDRFSGHQFPNYSSELNVNALLLGDSALYLCASSLAKGYGYTFGSGTRLTVV.

A few counts support this clone. This chain connects TRBV14 to TRBJ1-2, with a tentative D call TRBD1 (6 bases). The CDR3 runs 13 residues. The germline gives CDR1 SGHDN, CDR2 FVKESK. V lost 0 bases and J 8 bases, leaving 10 bases between the germline ends. As DNA, the CDR3 is TGTGCCAGCAGCCAAGACTCAGGGGCGGGCTACACCTTC. Protein product: CASSQDSGAGYTF.

The V and J genes are TRBV5-1 and TRBJ2-3; the match to TRBD2 covers 9 bases. J gave up 9 bases and V 3 bases, and 11 bases lay outside the gene matches. Germline assignment: CDR1 SGHRS and CDR2 YFSETQ. The CDR3 covers 15 residues. CDR3 sequence reads: CASSSDSGTSRTQYF. The CDR3 DNA sequence: TGCGCCAGCAGCTCGGATTCCGGGACTAGCCGAACGCAGTATTTT.

This clone was counted a few times. This rearrangement joins TRBV11-2 to TRBJ2-5, with 9 bases identical to TRBD2. Germline lookup yields CDR1 SGHAT and CDR2 FQNNGV. Trimming cost V 5 bases and J 5 bases; bases outside gene matches: 12. The CDR3 is made up of 16 amino acids. As DNA, the CDR3 is TGTGCCAGCAGCCCCCTAGCGGGATGGGCGCGGGAGACCCAGTACTTC. It encodes CASSPLAGWARETQYF.

The table lists this clone with a few counts. This chain connects TRBV27 to TRBJ2-3; D is unclear. The CDR3 extends over 12 amino acids. Trimming left V 4 bases short and J 5 bases short, with 7 bases between. From germline, CDR1 is MNHEY and CDR2 SMNVEV (reference sequence). Here the CDR3 reads CASSSALDTQYF. DNA of the CDR3: TGTGCCAGCAGTTCCGCCCTAGATACGCAGTATTTT.

The chain employs TRBV5-1 and TRBJ1-4; 9 nucleotides line up with TRBD1. Germline V gives CDR1 SGHRS, CDR2 YFSETQ. The CDR3 extends over 15 amino acids. The V gene end was trimmed by 4 bases and the J gene end by 5 bases; junction bases not matched to a gene: 6. The CDR3 DNA reads TGCGCCAGCAGCACGGGACAGGGTGGAAATGAAAAACTGTTTTTT. Residues: CASSTGQGGNEKLFF.

About this clone itself: An end of the junction differs from the germline gene, which may be a read error. The chain combines TRBV9 with TRBJ2-5; 7 nucleotides line up with TRBD1. In germline, CDR1 is SGDLS, CDR2 YYNGEE. CDR3 size: 14 residues. The CDR3 reads CASSARDSLEAQYF. The CDR3 nucleotides are TGTGCCAGCAGCGCCCGGGACAGCCTAGAGGCCCAGTACTTC.

This clone has only a few counts. The chain uses TRBV9 and TRBJ2-5; 8 bases agree with TRBD1. The germline V gene has CDR1 SGDLS and CDR2 YYNGEE. The CDR3 length is 15 residues. Losses at the gene ends were 1 base for V and 3 bases for J; bases not matched to a gene: 5. CDR3: CASSVIGTGEETQYF. In DNA form, the CDR3 reads TGTGCCAGCAGCGTAATTGGGACAGGAGAAGAGACCCAGTACTTC.

This clone was seen a handful of times. This sequence joins TRBV6-5 and TRBJ2-7, with 8 bases lining up with TRBD1. CDR1 is MNHEY and CDR2 is SVGAGI in the germline V gene. The V gene end was trimmed by 4 bases and the J gene end by 1 base; junction bases not matched to a gene: 9. This CDR3 is 16 amino acids long. The CDR3 region is CASSWGTGTGSYEQYF. The CDR3 nucleotides read TGTGCCAGCAGTTGGGGTACCGGGACAGGTTCCTACGAGCAGTACTTC.

The V gene is TRBV2, the J gene TRBJ1-1, with TRBD1 as a possible D gene (5 bases). The length of the CDR3 is 14 residues. Germline V CDR1 and CDR2: SNHLY, FYNNEI. Trimming removed 6 bases from V and 3 bases from J, with 14 bases in between. The chain's CDR3 is CASRGKQEYTEAFF. In DNA form, the CDR3 reads TGTGCCAGCAGAGGAAAACAGGAGTACACTGAAGCTTTCTTT.

The chain links TRBV30 to TRBJ1-1; TRBD1 is a possible D gene (5 bases). This CDR3 region has 15 residues. Trimming took 0 bases from V and 3 from J, leaving 14 bases between them. CDR1 and CDR2 from the germline V gene are GTSNPN and SVGIG (reference sequence). The CDR3 sequence is CAWSVLWGVDTEAFF. CDR3 coding DNA: TGTGCCTGGAGTGTACTATGGGGGGTAGACACTGAAGCTTTCTTT.

The rearrangement joins TRBV4-2 to TRBJ1-2, with TRBD1 identical over 7 bases. The trim removed 5 bases at V and 9 bases at J, leaving 12 bases unmatched. In germline, CDR1 is LGHNA, CDR2 YNFKEQ. The length of the CDR3 is 14 residues. For the CDR3, the DNA is TGTGCCAGCAGCACTGGGGACAGTAAATCCAGCTACACCTTC. It is translated as CASSTGDSKSSYTF.

This clone was observed a handful of times. The rearrangement uses TRBV7-2 and TRBJ2-1, with 7 nucleotides matching TRBD1. CDR1 and CDR2 (germline): SGHTA, FQGNSA. The trim removed 5 bases at V and 5 bases at J, leaving 6 bases unmatched. The CDR3 length is 14 residues. Written as DNA, the CDR3 is TGTGCCAGCAGCACGGGACAGCCAAACAATGAGCAGTTCTTC. Its translation is CASSTGQPNNEQFF. The complete variable domain, with remaining parts taken from reference TRBV7-2 and TRBJ2-1, reads GAGVSQSPSNKVTEKGKDVELRCDPISGHTALYWYRQSLGQGLEFLIYFQGNSAPDKSGLPSDRFSAERTGGSVSTLTIQRTQQEDSAVYLCASSTGQPNNEQFFGPGTRLTVL.

This clone was observed a few times. The V gene is TRBV9, the J gene TRBJ2-6, with D possibly TRBD1 on 5 matching bases. Between the trimmed V and J ends, which lost 1 base and 2 bases, there was a span of 10 bases. The CDR3 is made up of 16 amino acids. Germline CDR1 is SGDLS and CDR2 is YYNGEE. In DNA, the CDR3 is TGTGCCAGCAGCGTACAGGGATCCACTGGGGCCAACGTCCTGACTTTC. It is translated as CASSVQGSTGANVLTF.

V and J are TRBV7-3 and TRBJ1-6, with 8 nucleotides matching TRBD1. Germline V gene data show CDR1 as SGHTA and CDR2 as FQGTGA. V lost 4 bases, J lost 9 bases, and 5 bases stayed unmatched. CDR3 length: 14 residues. CDR3 coding DNA: TGTGCCAGCAGCTCGGGACAGGACTCTTCACCCCTCCACTTT. It translates to CASSSGQDSSPLHF. The variable domain in full, with the rest retrieved from reference TRBV7-3 and TRBJ1-6, is GAGVSQTPSNKVTEKGKYVELRCDPISGHTALYWYRQSLGQGPEFLIYFQGTGAADDSGLPNDRFFAVRPEGSVSTLKIQRTERGDSAVYLCASSSGQDSSPLHFGNGTRLTVT.

The V call is TRBV30, the J call TRBJ1-6; D is uncertain. CDR3 length: 13 amino acids. Trimming stripped 1 base from V and 6 bases from J, with 7 bases between. Germline V CDR1 and CDR2: GTSNPN, SVGIG (reference sequence). The CDR3 reads CAWSAAGNSPLHF. DNA of the CDR3: TGTGCCTGGAGTGCCGCCGGTAATTCACCCCTCCACTTT.

This clone occurred a few times. Other DNA sequences within the sample encode an identical CDR3. The rearrangement links TRBV30 to TRBJ2-7, with TRBD1 matching 9 bases. CDR1 GTSNPN and CDR2 SVGIG come from the germline V gene (reference sequence). This CDR3 contains 13 residues. The trim removed 2 bases at V and 4 bases at J, leaving 3 bases unmatched. In nucleotides, the CDR3 is TGTGCCTGGAGTAAAGGACAGGGGTACGAGCAGTACTTC. Its protein is CAWSKGQGYEQYF.

The rearrangement uses TRBV30 and TRBJ2-7; 10 bases agree with TRBD1. Germline CDR1 is GTSNPN and CDR2 is SVGIG (reference sequence). The CDR3 has 12 residues. The trim removed 2 bases at V and 6 bases at J, leaving 1 base unmatched. The CDR3 region is CAWSRTGGEQYF. As DNA, the CDR3 is TGTGCCTGGAGTCGGACAGGGGGCGAGCAGTACTTC.

This clone was counted between two and nine times. Other DNA sequences in this sample translate to the same CDR3. J is TRBJ1-2 and V is TRBV30, with D unresolved. The CDR3 has 11 residues. Trimming took off 0 bases at V and 8 bases at J, with 7 bases between the two ends. The V gene's germline CDR1 is GTSNPN and CDR2 SVGIG (reference sequence). CDR3 protein: CAWSVGGGYTF. Here the CDR3 DNA reads TGTGCCTGGAGTGTGGGTGGAGGCTACACCTTC.

This chain joins TRBV9 and TRBJ2-3; D not resolved. The germline CDR1 and CDR2 sequences are SGDLS and YYNGEE. The CDR3 has 14 residues. Deletions cut 0 bases from V and 4 bases from J, with 9 bases between. The CDR3 nucleotides read TGTGCCAGCAGCGTAGGGGTCGGCGCAGATACGCAGTATTTT. This codes for CASSVGVGADTQYF. The full variable domain, rest sourced from reference TRBV9 and TRBJ2-3, is DSGVTQTPKHLITATGQRVTLRCSPRSGDLSVYWYQQSLDQGLQFLIQYYNGEERAKGNILERFSAQQFPDLHSELNLSSLELGDSALYFCASSVGVGADTQYFGPGTRLTVL.

The chain is built from TRBV9 and TRBJ1-2; 7 positions match TRBD1. The CDR3 sequence is 13 residues long. Trimming removed 4 bases from V and 4 bases from J; junction bases left unmatched: 4. Germline V lookup: CDR1 SGDLS, CDR2 YYNGEE. The CDR3 protein is CASSTGVAYGYTF. The CDR3 DNA sequence: TGTGCCAGCAGCACAGGGGTGGCCTATGGCTACACCTTC.

This clone was counted only a few times. The genes are TRBV10-3 and TRBJ2-5, with TRBD2 matching 8 bases. Per germline, CDR1 ENHRY and CDR2 SYGVKD. The CDR3 extends over 14 amino acids. The V and J ends lost 2 bases and 9 bases, in that order; junction bases with no gene match: 8. CDR3 in DNA: TGTGCCATCAGTGAGGCACGCGCGCGGGAGGCCCAGTACTTC. This gives the protein CAISEARAREAQYF.